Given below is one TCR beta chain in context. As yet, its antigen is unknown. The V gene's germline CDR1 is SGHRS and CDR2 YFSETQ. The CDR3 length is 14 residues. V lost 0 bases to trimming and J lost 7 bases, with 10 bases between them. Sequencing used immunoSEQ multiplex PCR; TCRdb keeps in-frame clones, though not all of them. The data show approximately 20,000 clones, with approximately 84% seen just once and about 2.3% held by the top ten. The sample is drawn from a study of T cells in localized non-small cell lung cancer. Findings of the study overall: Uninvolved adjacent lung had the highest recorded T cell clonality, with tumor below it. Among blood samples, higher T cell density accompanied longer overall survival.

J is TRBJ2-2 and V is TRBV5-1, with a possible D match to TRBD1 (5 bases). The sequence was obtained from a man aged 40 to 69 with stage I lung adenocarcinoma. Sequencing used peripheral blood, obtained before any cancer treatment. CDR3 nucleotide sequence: TGCGCCAGCAGCTTGGAAGGGGCGGTCGGGGAGCTGTTTTTT. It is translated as CASSLEGAVGELFF.